The T cell receptor (beta chain) described here comes from a study of T cell responses to AZD1222 COVID-19 vaccine. Trimming shortened V by 1 base and J by 7 bases, and 11 bases separated the two germline ends. Germline V gives CDR1 LGHDT, CDR2 YNNKEL (reference sequence). The CDR3 sequence is 15 residues long. Profiled with immunoSEQ multiplex PCR; TCRdb holds only in-frame clones, not every one. The sample shows 110,000 or so clones, about 91% of them seen only once. Pooling covered second doses at about 4 or about 12 weeks. This chain links TRBV3-1 (or the pseudogene TRBV3-2) with TRBJ1-6; no definite D call. This specimen consisted of peripheral blood, obtained 28 days after the second AZD1222 dose. This TCR derives from an adult who received the AZD1222 COVID-19 vaccine. The CDR3 DNA is TGTGCCAGCAGCCAAGCTGGACCGGGGAATTCACCCCTCCACTTT. Translating it yields CASSQAGPGNSPLHF.